This T cell receptor beta chain is drawn from a study of CXCR3-negative and CXCR3-positive naive CD8 T cells (dated by TCRdb to the late 2010s). For the study in its entirety: In total, 120 million to 150 million TRB reads were obtained, which works out to roughly 1.5 +/- 0.3 million reads per library. Diversity and physicochemical repertoire analyses covered over 10 donors pooled from two independent experiments. The TRBV-TRBJ cluster analysis covered naive subsets from about 5 donors and memory cells from 3 donors.

To note about this clonotype: What antigen it recognizes has not been identified.

The sequencer listed for this sample is NextSeq 550. The Human TCR Profiling Kit (MiLaboratory) was used to make UMI-labeled 5' RACE TRB cDNA libraries. cDNA synthesis used the entire amount of extracted RNA, and PCR amplification then used the entire amount of cDNA produced. Libraries were prepared in parallel using an identical number of PCR cycles. In the paper's pipeline: About 49,000 +/- 11,000 unique UMI-labeled TRB cDNA molecules per library were extracted with MIGEC and MiXCR, with at least two reads per UMI required. Each library averaged about 38,000 +/- 11,000 functional in-frame TRB CDR3 nucleotide clonotypes without stop codons. After each sample was downsampled to 5000 UMI-labeled TRB molecules, VDJtools was used to calculate diversity metrics such as normalized Shannon-Wiener and Chao1. For the central five CDR3 residues, VDJtools calculated physicochemical properties weighted by clonotype size, namely interaction energy, strength, volume and Kidera factor 4. Through TCRdb reprocessing, the reads give one entry per CDR3 protein sequence; DNA is omitted. The V and J calls and clone size come from TCRdb's table, not from the authors' own analysis. Per the sample table, the count is 65,000 to 90,000 distinct CDR3 sequences. Jointly, the top ten make up approximately 0.6% of the sample.

Beyond this particular receptor, the publication reports: Freshly isolated PBMCs were used for most assays because CXCR3 expression partially decreased after cryopreservation. Similar TRBV-TRBJ usage was shown by naive CXCR3-negative and CXCR3-positive cells from the same donor, whereas distinct patterns were shown by memory cells. Compared with CXCR3-negative naive cells, CXCR3-positive naive cells had TRB CDR3s with higher hydrophobicity (lower Kidera factor 4), lower energy, and higher strength and volume indices. Surface CD5, linked to self-reactivity in mice, was comparable between naive subsets; TCR interaction strength was therefore also inferred from TRB CDR3 physicochemical properties. Repertoire diversity was comparably high in both naive subsets but much lower in memory CD8+ T cells.

For every CD8+ T cell subset, about 300,000 cells were flow-sorted straight into RLT lysis buffer, and each subset was sorted in triplicate. To exclude memory contaminants, naive CD8+ T cells were stringently defined as CD45RO-CCR7+CD27+CD95-. Using standard density gradient centrifugation, peripheral blood mononuclear cells were isolated from buffy coats. Naive CXCR3-negative and CXCR3-positive CD8+ T cells were flow-sorted on a FACSAria III. Total RNA was extracted from sorted cells using an RNeasy Mini Kit. The germline V gene sets CDR1 to SQVTM and CDR2 to ANQGSEA. The CDR3, from cysteine to phenylalanine, totals 11 residues. The protein alone is recorded here.

The V gene is TRBV29-1 and the J gene is TRBJ2-1; TCRdb selects TRBD2, and the lack of DNA leaves this call unchecked. This sequence was found in a human donor in good health. Some clones in this sample may be carry-over from other donors' samples. The specimen was naive CXCR3+ CD8+ T cells from blood. The cell subset or site label here, explained by the study, means: CD45RO-CCR7+CD27+CD95- naive CD8+ T cells expressing CXCR3 (TNR3+). The CDR3 amino acid sequence is: CSVGLAGYAFF.